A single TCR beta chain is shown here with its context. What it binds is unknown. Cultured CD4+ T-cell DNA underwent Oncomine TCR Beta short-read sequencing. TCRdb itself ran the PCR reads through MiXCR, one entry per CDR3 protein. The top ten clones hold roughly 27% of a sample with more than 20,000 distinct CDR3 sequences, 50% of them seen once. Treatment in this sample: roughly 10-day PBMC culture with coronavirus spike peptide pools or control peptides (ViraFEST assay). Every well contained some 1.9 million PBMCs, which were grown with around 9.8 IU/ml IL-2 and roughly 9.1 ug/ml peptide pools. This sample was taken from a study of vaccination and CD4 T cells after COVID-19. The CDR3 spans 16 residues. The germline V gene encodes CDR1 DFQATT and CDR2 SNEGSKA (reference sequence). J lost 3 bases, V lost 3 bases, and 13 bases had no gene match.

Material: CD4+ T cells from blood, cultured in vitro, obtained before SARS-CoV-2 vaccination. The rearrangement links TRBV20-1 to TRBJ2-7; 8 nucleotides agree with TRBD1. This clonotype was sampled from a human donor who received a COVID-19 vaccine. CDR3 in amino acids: CSASPAGTGKFYEQYF. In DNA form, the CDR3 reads TGCAGTGCTAGCCCAGCCGGGACAGGAAAGTTCTACGAGCAGTACTTC.